One and the same sample provided the 18 T cell receptor beta chains below, sequenced in a study of tumor and adjacent non-tumor tissue in lung cancer. This sample's RNA came from whole unsorted tissue. The library came from three nested PCR rounds adapted from ARM-PCR protocols. MiXCR, applied by TCRdb to the multiplex PCR reads, yields one record per CDR3 protein. The data contain about 76,000 distinct CDR3 sequences, 65% to 75% of them singletons. The sequencing sample was made of lung tumor tissue. These receptors originate from a woman between 65 and 79 years old with non-small cell lung cancer.

The V gene is TRBV6-5, the J gene TRBJ2-1; the D is unclear. CDR1 and CDR2 from the germline V gene are MNHEY and SVGAGI. CDR3 size: 15 residues. V was cut by 3 bases and J by 13 bases, with 22 bases left in between. The CDR3 sequence is CASSYGKIGYNAQFF. In DNA, the CDR3 is TGTGCCAGCAGTTATGGGAAGATCGGCTACAATGCACAGTTCTTC.

In this sample, this clonotype turned up many times. The CDR3 here is CASSLPGTSGISTGELFF. The CDR3 DNA follows: TGTGCCAGCAGTTTACCCGGGACTAGCGGGATATCGACCGGGGAGCTGTTTTTT. The rearrangement joins TRBV28 to TRBJ2-2, with 13 bases identical to TRBD2. Germline lookup yields CDR1 MDHEN and CDR2 SYDVKM. The V segment lost 2 bases and the J segment 5 bases; nucleotides outside the gene matches: 8. The CDR3 loop spans 18 amino acids.

On this clonotype itself: Relative to the germline gene, one junction end is altered; a read error may explain this. V and J are TRBV6-6 and TRBJ2-7; D may match TRBD1 or TRBD2 (5 bases each). Per germline, CDR1 MNHNY and CDR2 SVGAGI (reference sequence). The CDR3 is 15 residues long. The CDR3 coding sequence is TGTGTCAGTAGCCCCGGGACCCTCAACTCCTACGAACAGTACTTC. Protein: CVSSPGTLNSYEQYF.

On this clonotype itself: The junction departs from germline at one end; a sequencing error may be responsible. This rearrangement joins TRBV20-1 to TRBJ2-3; weak D call: TRBD2 (5 bases). CDR1 is DFQATT, CDR2 SNEGSKA, per germline (reference sequence). This CDR3 has 14 residues. CDR3 DNA sequence: TGCAGTGCTAGCGGGGTGGCTAGCACAGATATGCAGTATTTT. It encodes CSASGVASTDMQYF.

At least ten counts were recorded for this clonotype. V and J are TRBV10-1 and TRBJ2-7; unclear D gene. Trimming stripped 5 bases from V and 4 bases from J, with 12 bases between. The CDR3 contains 13 residues. Germline V lookup: CDR1 WNHNN, CDR2 SYGVQD (reference sequence). DNA for the CDR3: TGCGCCAGCAGTCCCGGAGATAAATACGAGCAGTACTTC. Amino acids: CASSPGDKYEQYF.

This clonotype was detected only a few times. The junction departs from the called germline gene at one end, perhaps through a read error. This sequence joins TRBV29-1 and TRBJ2-1; D might be TRBD1 or TRBD2, each matching 5 bases. CDR3 length equals 12 residues. CDR1 SQVTM and CDR2 ANQGSEA come from the germline V gene. CDR3 coding DNA: TGCAACGTTGAGTGGGACGGGGCTGAGCAGTTCTTC. Residues: CNVEWDGAEQFF.

The genes are TRBV29-1 and TRBJ2-1; D gene uncertain. This CDR3 is 14 amino acids long. Germline assignment: CDR1 SQVTM and CDR2 ANQGSEA. The ends were cut back, 5 bases at V and 10 bases at J, with 21 bases in the middle. The CDR3 protein is CSVSVLFSYIEQFF. The CDR3 region has the DNA TGCAGCGTTTCCGTCCTTTTCTCCTACATCGAGCAGTTCTTC.

The genes are TRBV4-2 and TRBJ2-3; perhaps TRBD2 as D (5 bases). CDR1 LGHNA and CDR2 YNFKEQ come from the germline V gene. CDR3 length equals 16 residues. CDR3 sequence (DNA): TGTGTCAACAGCCAAGAGTCCAGCCTGGAGGCAGATACGCAGTATTTT. Amino acids: CVNSQESSLEADTQYF.

Concerning this clonotype: At one end, the junction sequence differs from germline, possibly due to a read error. The V call is TRBV5-4, the J call TRBJ2-7; D perhaps matches TRBD2 (6 bases). The CDR3 has 16 amino acids. CDR1 is SGHNT, CDR2 YYREEE, per germline (reference sequence). The CDR3 nucleotides are TGTGCCAACAGCCGGGACTCTTCCCAAGGGTCCTGCGAGCAGTACTTC. Translation gives CANSRDSSQGSCEQYF.

About this clonotype itself: Because the CDR3 is missing its conserved closing phenylalanine or tryptophan, this is likely a read error. The chain employs TRBV6-6 and TRBJ2-1; no clear D. CDR1 is MNHNY and CDR2 is SVGAGI in the germline V gene (reference sequence). With 3 bases removed from V and 8 bases from J, the gap between germline ends came to 11 bases. CDR3 length: 13 residues. The CDR3 spells CASSYGVSYEQFL. The CDR3 bases are TGTGCCAGCAGTTATGGGGTATCTTATGAGCAGTTCCTC.

This clonotype has at least ten counts. The rearrangement links TRBV28 to TRBJ1-2, with D perhaps matching TRBD1 (6 bases). V was trimmed by 5 bases and J by 0 bases, leaving 16 bases between them. This CDR3 has 16 amino acids. Per the germline V gene, CDR1 is MDHEN and CDR2 is SYDVKM. The CDR3 DNA is TGTGCCAGCAGTCCGTCCCACGGGGGCCCTAACTATGGCTACACCTTC. Encoded protein: CASSPSHGGPNYGYTF.

As for this clonotype: Just one base apart from a much larger clone, this may be a read error. The chain carries TRBV28 and TRBJ2-7, with 7 bases lining up with TRBD1. The CDR3 loop spans 15 amino acids. Germline V gene lookup returns CDR1 MDHEN and CDR2 SYDVKM. CDR3 region: CVSSRAVQGRSEQYF. Written as DNA, the CDR3 is TGTGTCAGCAGTCGGGCCGTACAGGGGCGCTCCGAGCAGTACTTC.

The rearrangement joins TRBV20-1 to TRBJ2-3; D possibly matches TRBD1 or TRBD2 (5 bases each). Trimming cost V 7 bases and J 4 bases, with 15 bases left between them. Looked up from germline, CDR1 is DFQATT and CDR2 is SNEGSKA (reference sequence). The CDR3 extends over 13 amino acids. The DNA of the CDR3 is TGCAGTGTAAAAGGGGACCGCTCAGATACGCAGTATTTT. It translates to CSVKGDRSDTQYF.

This clonotype appeared a few times. One end of the junction is discordant with germline, which a read error may explain. V is TRBV6-2 or TRBV6-3 and J is TRBJ2-3; tentative D call: TRBD1 (5 bases). The CDR3 is 16 amino acids. The germline gives CDR1 MNHEY, CDR2 SVGEGT. CDR3 region: CASSYSKLDPTGTQYF. The CDR3 nucleotides read TGTGCCAGCAGTTACTCGAAGCTAGACCCCACAGGTACGCAGTATTTT.

The sample holds many counts of this clonotype. V usage is TRBV20-1 and J usage is TRBJ1-2; TRBD1 matches at 11 bases. V trimming: 6 bases; J trimming: 3 bases; junction bases outside the gene matches: 12. The CDR3 has 16 residues. Germline V CDR1 and CDR2: DFQATT, SNEGSKA (reference sequence). CDR3 bases: TGCAGTGCCCTGACCCGGACAGGGGGCTTCTACTATGGCTACACCTTC. This translates into CSALTRTGGFYYGYTF.

The V call is TRBV5-1, the J call TRBJ2-3; TRBD2 aligns across 14 bases. The ends lost 4 bases at V and 0 bases at J; junction bases unmatched: 1. Germline loops: CDR1 SGHRS, CDR2 YFSETQ. This CDR3 spans 16 amino acids. CDR3 sequence reads: CASSGTSGSSTDTQYF. For the CDR3, the DNA is TGCGCCAGCAGCGGGACTAGCGGGAGTAGCACAGATACGCAGTATTTT.

As DNA, the CDR3 is TGTGGCAGATTCGGGGACAGGTGGAACACTGAAGCTTTCTTT. It codes for CGRFGDRWNTEAFF. The chain links TRBV6-1 to TRBJ1-1; the match to TRBD1 covers 8 bases. Germline lookup yields CDR1 MNHNS and CDR2 SASEGT. CDR3 length equals 14 residues.

This clonotype turned up a few times. The junction does not match germline at one end; this may be a read error. V is TRBV29-1 and J is TRBJ2-3, with TRBD1 matching 8 bases. Germline CDR1 is SQVTM and CDR2 is ANQGSEA. This CDR3 has 16 amino acids. CDR3: CSVEDTGTGSPDTQYF. As DNA, the CDR3 is TGCAGCGTTGAGGACACCGGGACAGGCTCCCCAGATACCCAGTATTTT.